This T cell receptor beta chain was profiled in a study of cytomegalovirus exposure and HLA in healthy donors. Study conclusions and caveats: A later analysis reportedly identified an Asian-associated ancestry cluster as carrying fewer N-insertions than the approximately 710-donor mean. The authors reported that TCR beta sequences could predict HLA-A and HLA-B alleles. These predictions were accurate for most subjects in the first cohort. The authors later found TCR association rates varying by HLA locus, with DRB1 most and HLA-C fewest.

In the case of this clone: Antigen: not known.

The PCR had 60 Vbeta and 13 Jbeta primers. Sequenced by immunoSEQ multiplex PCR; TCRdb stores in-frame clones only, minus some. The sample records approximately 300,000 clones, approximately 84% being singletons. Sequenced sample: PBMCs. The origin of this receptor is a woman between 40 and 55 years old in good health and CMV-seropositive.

CDR3 coding DNA: TGTGCCAGCAGCCGCCGAGACAACTACGAGCAGTACTTC. This translates into CASSRRDNYEQYF. The rearrangement uses TRBV6-5 and TRBJ2-7; D remains ambiguous. Germline V gene sequence: CDR1 MNHEY, CDR2 SVGAGI. There are 13 residues in the CDR3. V was clipped by 6 bases and J by 3 bases, with 12 bases between them.